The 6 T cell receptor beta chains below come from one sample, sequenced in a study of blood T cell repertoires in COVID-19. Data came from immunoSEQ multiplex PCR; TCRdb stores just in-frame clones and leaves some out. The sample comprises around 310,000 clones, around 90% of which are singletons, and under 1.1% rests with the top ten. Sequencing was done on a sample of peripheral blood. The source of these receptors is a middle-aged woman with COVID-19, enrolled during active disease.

The CDR3 sequence is CASSWTVNTEAFF. As DNA, the CDR3 is TGCGCCAGCAGCTGGACAGTGAACACTGAAGCTTTCTTT. This rearrangement joins TRBV4-3 to TRBJ1-1, with D possibly matching TRBD1 (6 bases). Looked up from germline, CDR1 is LGHNA and CDR2 is YSLEER. The CDR3 has 13 residues. V was trimmed by 5 bases and J by 0 bases, leaving 7 bases between them.

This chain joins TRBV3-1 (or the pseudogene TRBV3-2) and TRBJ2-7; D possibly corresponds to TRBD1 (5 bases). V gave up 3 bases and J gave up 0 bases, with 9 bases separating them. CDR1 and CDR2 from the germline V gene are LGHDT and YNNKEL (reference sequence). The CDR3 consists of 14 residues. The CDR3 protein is CASSQQGISYEQYF. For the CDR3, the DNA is TGTGCCAGCAGCCAGCAGGGTATCTCCTACGAGCAGTACTTC.

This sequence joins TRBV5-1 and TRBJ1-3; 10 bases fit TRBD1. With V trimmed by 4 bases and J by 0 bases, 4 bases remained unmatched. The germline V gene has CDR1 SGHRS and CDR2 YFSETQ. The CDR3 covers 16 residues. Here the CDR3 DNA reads TGCGCCAGCAGCCGGGACAGGGGCGGCTCTGGAAACACCATATATTTT. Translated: CASSRDRGGSGNTIYF.

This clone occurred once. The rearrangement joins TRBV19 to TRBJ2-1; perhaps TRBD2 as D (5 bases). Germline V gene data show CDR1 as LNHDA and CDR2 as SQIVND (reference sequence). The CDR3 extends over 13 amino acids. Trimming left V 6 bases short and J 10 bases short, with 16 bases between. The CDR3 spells CASSPLLGGEQFF. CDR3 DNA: TGTGCCAGTAGCCCTCTCCTAGGCGGGGAGCAGTTCTTC.

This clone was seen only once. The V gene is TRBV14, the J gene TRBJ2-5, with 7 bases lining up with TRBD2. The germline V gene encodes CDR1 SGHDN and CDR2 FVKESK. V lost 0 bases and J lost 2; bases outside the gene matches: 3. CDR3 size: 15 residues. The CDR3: CASSQDRTSQETQYF. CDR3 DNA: TGTGCCAGCAGCCAAGATAGGACTAGTCAAGAGACCCAGTACTTC.

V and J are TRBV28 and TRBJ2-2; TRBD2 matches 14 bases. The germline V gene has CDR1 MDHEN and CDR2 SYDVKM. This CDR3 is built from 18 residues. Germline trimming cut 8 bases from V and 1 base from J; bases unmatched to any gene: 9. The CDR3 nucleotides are TGTGCCAGCCACGATGGGACTAGCGGGGGCCGGAACACCGGGGAGCTGTTTTTT. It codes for CASHDGTSGGRNTGELFF.